Following are 15 T cell receptor beta chains from one sample sequenced in a study of blood T cells in healthy people across ages. The second PCR ran roughly 7 to 12 cycles with a sample-barcoded 5' primer and J-beta primers. Each CDR3 protein is one row after TCRdb ran MiXCR on the 5' RACE reads. The sample shows 600,000 to 900,000 distinct CDR3 sequences, about 26% of them seen only once. These records were also assigned to another study, of T cells of mothers and their children.

Sample: blood. All receptors derive from a boy aged 10-17 years in good health.

The V call is TRBV15, the J call TRBJ2-5, with TRBD2 matching 10 bases. Trimming at V came to 0 bases and at J to 3 bases, leaving 7 bases not matched to a gene. The germline V gene encodes CDR1 LNHNV and CDR2 YYDKDF (reference sequence). The CDR3 length is 17 residues. Here the CDR3 reads CATSRDLPGTSEETQYF. Here the CDR3 DNA reads TGTGCCACCAGCAGAGATTTACCCGGGACTAGCGAAGAGACCCAGTACTTC.

The rearrangement uses TRBV11-1 and TRBJ2-1; D not resolved. Between the trimmed V and J ends, which lost 2 bases and 2 bases, there was a span of 10 bases. Per the germline V gene, CDR1 is SGHAT and CDR2 is FQDESV (reference sequence). The CDR3 sequence is 15 residues long. The CDR3 sequence: CASSLLGMAYNEQFF. The CDR3 DNA follows: TGTGCCAGCAGCTTATTGGGGATGGCCTACAATGAGCAGTTCTTC.

The gene calls are TRBV2 and TRBJ2-2; no reliable D call. The V gene's germline CDR1 is SNHLY and CDR2 FYNNEI. This CDR3 is 14 amino acids long. V was pared by 6 bases and J by 2 bases, with 10 bases between. The DNA for the CDR3 is TGTGCCAGCAGGGGGTGGGTCAACACCGGGGAGCTGTTTTTT. Its protein product is CASRGWVNTGELFF.

The V call is TRBV7-3, the J call TRBJ2-6, with no clear D. CDR1 is SGHTA and CDR2 is FQGTGA in the germline V gene. CDR3 length: 16 residues. Between the trimmed V and J ends, which lost 2 bases and 6 bases, there was a span of 14 bases. The CDR3 is CASSLSADRAANVLTF. The CDR3 nucleotides are TGTGCCAGCAGCTTATCCGCGGATCGTGCGGCCAACGTCCTGACTTTC.

This chain connects TRBV11-2 to TRBJ1-2; 9 nucleotides align to TRBD1. CDR1 is SGHAT and CDR2 is FQNNGV in the germline V gene. The CDR3 contains 15 residues. After removal of 3 bases from V and 6 bases from J, the junction contained 8 bases not matched to a gene. CDR3 nucleotides: TGTGCCAGCAGCTTTAAAGGACAGGGGAGGGATGGCTACACCTTC. As protein: CASSFKGQGRDGYTF.

This clonotype was observed a handful of times. This sequence joins TRBV12-3 or TRBV12-4 and TRBJ1-5, with D perhaps TRBD1 (5 bases). This CDR3 region has 15 residues. With 1 base removed from V and 4 bases from J, the gap between germline ends came to 11 bases. The CDR3 sequence: CASSLEGYQNQPQHF. The CDR3 DNA reads TGTGCCAGCAGTTTAGAGGGGTATCAAAATCAGCCCCAGCATTTT.

The sample holds a few counts of this clonotype. This rearrangement joins TRBV5-1 to TRBJ2-7, with D maybe TRBD2 (5 bases). V gave up 2 bases and J gave up 7 bases, with 13 bases separating them. The CDR3 covers 13 residues. CDR1 and CDR2 from the germline V gene are SGHRS and YFSETQ. In DNA form, the CDR3 reads TGCGCCAGCAGCTTAGGTGAGAGGGCTGAGCAGTACTTC. Translation gives CASSLGERAEQYF.

V and J are TRBV5-1 and TRBJ2-7; possible D gene TRBD1, 5 bases. Germline V gene data show CDR1 as SGHRS and CDR2 as YFSETQ. V lost 4 bases, J lost 3 bases, and 11 bases lay in between. The CDR3 length is 13 residues. CDR3 region: CASSPEDNYEQYF. For the CDR3, the DNA is TGCGCCAGCAGCCCCGAGGACAACTACGAGCAGTACTTC.

The V call is TRBV28, the J call TRBJ1-2; 7 bases match TRBD1. The CDR3 has 15 residues. Germline values: CDR1 MDHEN, CDR2 SYDVKM. V lost 3 bases, J lost 3 bases, and 7 bases stayed unmatched. The CDR3 region is CASSLGGRGHYGYTF. The CDR3 DNA sequence: TGTGCCAGCAGTTTGGGAGGAAGGGGGCACTATGGCTACACCTTC.

The rearrangement uses TRBV5-1 and TRBJ1-2; D perhaps matches TRBD1 (6 bases). The germline V gene has CDR1 SGHRS and CDR2 YFSETQ. Trimming removed 0 bases at V and 2 bases at J, with 17 bases between. The CDR3 contains 17 residues. The CDR3: CASSLGQGRDLNYGYTF. For the CDR3, the DNA is TGCGCCAGCAGCTTGGGGCAGGGGCGAGACCTCAACTATGGCTACACCTTC.

The chain joins TRBV24-1 to TRBJ2-1; TRBD2 aligns across 8 bases. Trimming cost V 5 bases and J 4 bases; bases outside gene matches: 6. The germline V gene encodes CDR1 KGHDR and CDR2 SFDVKD. This CDR3 contains 15 residues. The CDR3 here is CATSGLSSGYNEQFF. In DNA form, the CDR3 reads TGTGCCACCAGTGGTCTGTCTAGCGGGTACAATGAGCAGTTCTTC.

This chain uses TRBV20-1 with TRBJ2-5; 10 positions match TRBD2. The assigned J gene may be wrong: the sequence end matches TRBJ2-1 better. There are 12 residues in the CDR3. The germline V gene has CDR1 DFQATT and CDR2 SNEGSKA (reference sequence). For the CDR3, the DNA is TGCAGTGCACCCGGGACTAGCGTTGAGCAGTTCTTC. It is translated as CSAPGTSVEQFF.

The chain links TRBV6-2 or TRBV6-3 to TRBJ2-3; a possible D gene is TRBD2 (6 bases). The CDR3 runs to 17 residues. The V end lost 0 bases, the J end lost 3 bases, and 16 bases lay between the germline ends. Germline CDR1 reads MNHEY; CDR2 reads SVGEGT. CDR3 in DNA: TGTGCCAGCAGTTACTCGATCGCCGGGGGTGAAACAGATACGCAGTATTTT. It specifies CASSYSIAGGETDTQYF.

The chain couples TRBV7-9 to TRBJ2-1; TRBD2 agrees at 8 bases. The ends lost 5 bases at V and 1 base at J; junction bases unmatched: 7. The CDR3 covers 16 residues. Germline CDR1 reads SEHNR; CDR2 reads FQNEAQ (reference sequence). DNA of the CDR3: TGTGCCAGCAGCCCCCGGGAGGGTAGGTCCTACAATGAGCAGTTCTTC. Translation gives CASSPREGRSYNEQFF.

This clonotype was recorded many times. The J gene is TRBJ2-5, the V gene TRBV7-9; D may be TRBD1 or TRBD2 (5 bases each). TRBJ2-7 explains the end of the DNA better; the J call may be wrong. CDR3 length equals 13 residues. Germline CDR1 is SEHNR and CDR2 is FQNEAQ (reference sequence). The DNA of the CDR3 is TGTGCCAGCAGCTTGGGGACGGGCGGCGAGCAGTACTTC. Residues: CASSLGTGGEQYF.